These T cell receptor beta chains were read from a single sample in a study of human T cells and chemical hapten exposure. TCRdb recomputed calls from the RACE reads with MiXCR, one row per CDR3 protein. The sample has tens of thousands of distinct CDR3 sequences, approximately 10% seen once. The specimen comprised whole blood, sampled in connection with sensitization to the hapten diphenylcyclopropenone (DPC). The source is a woman aged 45-59 years with alopecia areata. Some clones in this sample may be carry-over from other donors' samples. CDR3s include the opening cysteine and the closing phenylalanine or tryptophan.

V | CDR3
TRBV10-3 | CAIRQETEAFF
TRBV20-1 | CSANPTGRVEAFF
TRBV20-1 | CSASRAREQYF
TRBV7-8 | CASSLALGILWNEQFF
TRBV11-2 | CASSLAGFEAFF
TRBV7-8 | CASSHSRLAVYNEQFF
TRBV6-6 | CASTSTGEGLSYEQYF
TRBV30 | CAWSVGPASTEAFF
TRBV7-2 | CASSAGLSSYNSPLHF
TRBV5-1 | CASSSTAGRVTEAFF
TRBV15 | CATSRDLQSYEQYF
TRBV3-1 | CASSQMASGTNEQFF
TRBV19 | CASRQGAAGANVLTF
TRBV3-1 | CASSQGSNTGELFF
TRBV29-1 | CSVEGARLAPDTQYF
TRBV27 | CASSSMIGTATYEQYF
TRBV6-5 | CASSYGGHNEKLFF
TRBV7-6 | CASSSLSGQGGSPLHF
TRBV11-3 | CASSSPVAATQYF
TRBV7-8 | CASSPQGGPYGYTF